This T cell receptor beta chain was sequenced during a study of cytomegalovirus exposure and HLA in healthy donors. General study results and limits: In vitro assays verified that a few CMV-associated chains recognized CMV antigens specifically. In a later analysis, most CMV-associated TCR beta chains appeared HLA-restricted. Most subjects had HLA-A and HLA-B alleles reportedly predicted accurately by TCR beta sequences.

With 60 Vbeta and 13 Jbeta primers, the PCR was carried out. Original handling: An analysis that came later counted some 81 million unique TCR beta chains, approximately 10 million shared. The repertoire was sequenced with immunoSEQ multiplex PCR; TCRdb's copy has only in-frame clones and lacks some. That table gives V, J and clone size, and the DNA gave D and trimming. The table includes approximately 100,000 clones, 76% detected once. The CDR3 runs to 13 residues. The ends were cut back, 3 bases at V and 5 bases at J, with 9 bases in the middle. Germline V CDR1 and CDR2: SGHRS, YFSETQ. On this clone: Its specificity is not known.

The receptor was isolated from a woman between 50 and 59 years old in good health and CMV-seropositive. The genes are TRBV5-1 and TRBJ2-1; a possible D gene is TRBD2 (5 bases). The sequencing input was PBMCs. The CDR3 loop is CASSSLRDNEQFF. DNA of the CDR3: TGCGCCAGCAGCTCCCTGCGGGACAATGAGCAGTTCTTC.